The 32 T cell receptor beta chains given below trace back to one sample, sequenced in a study of blood T cell repertoires in COVID-19 (TCRdb year 2020). The library was obtained by the immunoSEQ multiplex PCR assay. Entries here come from immuneACCESS through TCRdb and include only in-frame sequences with V and J called. Some clones fail to appear in such tables; in the studies checked, an unresolved V gene covers under half of the shortfall, and the cause of the remainder is unknown. For this sample the table gives some 150,000 clones, of which about 84% were detected only once. The ten top clones hold under 9.5% of the sample. Sequenced material: peripheral blood. The receptors originated from a woman of 80 years or more in a cohort sampled during active or convalescent COVID-19.

This chain joins TRBV7-8 and TRBJ2-1; D is possibly TRBD1 (6 bases). CDR3 length: 12 residues. Germline lookup yields CDR1 SGHVS and CDR2 FQNEAQ. V lost 7 bases to trimming and J lost 10 bases, with 14 bases between them. In DNA form, the CDR3 reads TGTGCCAGCAACGACTACAGGGTCGAGCAGTTCTTC. As protein: CASNDYRVEQFF.

This clone was counted between two and nine times. As DNA, the CDR3 is TGCGCCAGCAGCTTAGTAGGGGGCCGGACCGGGGAGCTGTTTTTT. Translated: CASSLVGGRTGELFF. The rearrangement joins TRBV5-1 to TRBJ2-2; 7 bases fit TRBD1. The V gene's germline CDR1 is SGHRS and CDR2 YFSETQ. The ends lost 2 bases at V and 5 bases at J; junction bases unmatched: 6. There are 15 residues in the CDR3.

The V gene is TRBV20-1, the J gene TRBJ2-5; tentatively, D is TRBD2 (6 bases). Trimming removed 5 bases at V and 9 bases at J, with 10 bases between. Germline assignment: CDR1 DFQATT and CDR2 SNEGSKA (reference sequence). This CDR3 spans 10 amino acids. In DNA, the CDR3 is TGCAGTGCTCCAAGGGAGGCCCAGTACTTC. Translated, it gives CSAPREAQYF.

The chain carries TRBV19 and TRBJ1-2; D is uncertain. Germline V gives CDR1 LNHDA, CDR2 SQIVND (reference sequence). This CDR3 is 15 amino acids long. Trimming cost V 7 bases and J 4 bases, with 19 bases left between them. The CDR3 DNA reads as TGTGCCAGTACCGAAGATGCAGGCCTGATCTATGGCTACACCTTC. Its protein product is CASTEDAGLIYGYTF.

This clone was picked up a small number of times. J is TRBJ1-1 and V is TRBV29-1, with a weak D call TRBD1 (5 bases). The V end lost 7 bases, the J end lost 3 bases, and 15 bases lay between the germline ends. The CDR3 is 13 amino acids. CDR1 is SQVTM and CDR2 is ANQGSEA in the germline V gene. The CDR3 loop is CSDAGGTYTEAFF. Here the CDR3 DNA reads TGCAGCGACGCGGGCGGGACCTACACTGAAGCTTTCTTT. Based on the CDR3 plus reference TRBV29-1 and TRBJ1-1, the full variable domain is SAVISQKPSRDICQRGTSLTIQCQVDSQVTMMFWYRQQPGQSLTLIATANQGSEATYESGFVIDKFPISRPNLTFSTLTVSNMSPEDSSIYLCSDAGGTYTEAFFGQGTRLTVV.

The genes are TRBV25-1 and TRBJ1-2, with D possibly being TRBD1 (6 bases). V lost 7 bases to trimming and J lost 3 bases, with 12 bases between them. The length of the CDR3 is 13 residues. From germline, CDR1 is MGHDK and CDR2 SYGVNS. The CDR3 spells CASTGQGHYGYTF. CDR3 nucleotides: TGTGCCAGCACCGGGCAGGGGCACTATGGCTACACCTTC.

CDR3 protein: CASSPPGGVNIQYF. In DNA, the CDR3 is TGTGCCAGCAGCCCCCCGGGGGGGGTTAACATTCAGTACTTC. The rearrangement links TRBV7-9 to TRBJ2-4, with 8 bases matching TRBD2. CDR3 length: 14 residues. From germline, CDR1 is SEHNR and CDR2 FQNEAQ (reference sequence). The ends lost 5 bases at V and 7 bases at J; junction bases unmatched: 7. The whole variable domain, filled in from reference TRBV7-9 and TRBJ2-4, reads DTGVSQNPRHKITKRGQNVTFRCDPISEHNRLYWYRQTLGQGPEFLTYFQNEAQLEKSRLLSDRFSAERPKGSFSTLEIQRTEQGDSAMYLCASSPPGGVNIQYFGAGTRLSVL.

The chain carries TRBV15 and TRBJ1-2; D uncertain. This CDR3 region has 12 residues. Trimming removed 5 bases at V and 1 base at J, with 5 bases between. CDR1 is LNHNV and CDR2 is YYDKDF in the germline V gene (reference sequence). The CDR3: CATSEINYGYTF. The CDR3 coding sequence is TGTGCCACCAGCGAGATTAACTATGGCTACACCTTC.

The chain has TRBV6-5 and TRBJ1-2; 7 bases are a match to TRBD1. The germline CDR1 and CDR2 sequences are MNHEY and SVGAGI. Trimming at V came to 10 bases and at J to 7 bases, leaving 9 bases not matched to a gene. The CDR3 is made up of 12 amino acids. CDR3: CAIRQGLSGYTF. For the CDR3, the DNA is TGTGCCATTCGACAGGGTTTGTCTGGCTACACCTTC.

This clone was observed a few times. The CDR3 coding sequence is TGTGCCAGCGGAATGGGGAGGGCAGGTCAGCCCCAGCATTTT. Its translation is CASGMGRAGQPQHF. The V and J genes are TRBV9 and TRBJ1-5; D remains unclear. V lost 7 bases to trimming and J lost 6 bases, with 17 bases between them. The CDR3 totals 14 residues. Germline V CDR1 and CDR2: SGDLS, YYNGEE.

The chain links TRBV5-4 to TRBJ1-4; 9 bases align to TRBD1. The CDR3 runs to 15 residues. J was trimmed by 4 bases and V by 5 bases; bases with no gene match: 6. Germline CDR1 and CDR2: SGHNT and YYREEE (reference sequence). CDR3: CASSKQGAVNEKLFF. The DNA for the CDR3 is TGTGCCAGCAGTAAACAGGGGGCGGTTAATGAAAAACTGTTTTTT.

V usage is TRBV28 and J usage is TRBJ1-2; 8 nucleotides match TRBD1. The CDR3 has 12 residues. The V gene end was trimmed by 4 bases and the J gene end by 8 bases; junction bases not matched to a gene: 3. The germline V gene has CDR1 MDHEN and CDR2 SYDVKM. CDR3 in DNA: TGTGCCAGCAGTTCTGGGGACAGGGGCTACACCTTC. It yields the protein CASSSGDRGYTF.

The chain joins TRBV6-6 to TRBJ1-6; a possible D gene is TRBD1 (5 bases). The germline V gene has CDR1 MNHNY and CDR2 SVGAGI (reference sequence). The V end lost 5 bases, the J end lost 6 bases, and 11 bases lay between the germline ends. This CDR3 is 14 amino acids long. The CDR3, as DNA: TGTGCCAGCAGTGGACTCGGGGGTAATTCACCCCTCCACTTT. It yields the protein CASSGLGGNSPLHF.

This chain connects TRBV7-9 to TRBJ2-1; D remains ambiguous. The V end was cut by 0 bases, the J end by 14 bases, with 11 bases between. Germline V gene sequence: CDR1 SEHNR, CDR2 FQNEAQ (reference sequence). There are 12 residues in the CDR3. The CDR3 loop is CASSLAPLDEFF. The CDR3 bases are TGTGCCAGCAGCTTAGCACCCCTAGATGAGTTCTTC.

This chain joins TRBV5-1 and TRBJ2-1; the match to TRBD1 covers 8 bases. Trimming removed 4 bases from V and 4 bases from J; junction bases left unmatched: 7. The germline V gene has CDR1 SGHRS and CDR2 YFSETQ. The CDR3 has 15 amino acids. CDR3 sequence reads: CASSPTRTGYNEQFF. The CDR3 coding sequence is TGCGCCAGCAGCCCCACCAGGACAGGGTACAATGAGCAGTTCTTC.

The rearrangement links TRBV6-5 to TRBJ1-2; 7 bases line up with TRBD1. This CDR3 region has 12 residues. CDR1 and CDR2 from the germline V gene are MNHEY and SVGAGI. Losses at the gene ends were 6 bases for V and 7 bases for J; bases not matched to a gene: 5. In DNA form, the CDR3 reads TGTGCCAGCAGAGGCCGACAGGGTGGCTACACCTTC. Its translation is CASRGRQGGYTF.

V gene TRBV19 combines with J gene TRBJ1-4; 7 positions match TRBD1. V lost 6 bases and J lost 7; bases outside the gene matches: 8. The CDR3 totals 14 residues. The germline V gene encodes CDR1 LNHDA and CDR2 SQIVND (reference sequence). The CDR3 sequence is CASRRTGESEKLFF. CDR3 bases: TGTGCCAGTAGGAGGACAGGAGAAAGTGAAAAACTGTTTTTT.

The CDR3 reads CASSGRRIEAFF. The CDR3 bases are TGTGCCAGCAGCGGGCGACGAATTGAAGCTTTCTTT. This chain uses TRBV19 with TRBJ1-1; D is unclear. Deletions cut 9 bases from V and 7 bases from J, with 15 bases between. The CDR3 runs to 12 residues. Germline CDR1 and CDR2: LNHDA and SQIVND (reference sequence).

V and J are TRBV3-1 (or the pseudogene TRBV3-2) and TRBJ1-2; TRBD1 might be the D (5 bases). This CDR3 region has 12 residues. The V and J ends lost 4 bases and 9 bases respectively, with 12 bases between them. CDR1 and CDR2 from the germline V gene are LGHDT and YNNKEL (reference sequence). The CDR3 DNA follows: TGTGCCAGCAGCCCCCCTGGGGGGAGCTACACCTTC. The encoded protein is CASSPPGGSYTF.

This rearrangement joins TRBV3-1 (or the pseudogene TRBV3-2) to TRBJ1-2, with 9 bases that match TRBD1. CDR1 and CDR2 (germline): LGHDT, YNNKEL (reference sequence). After removal of 1 base from V and 4 bases from J, the junction contained 7 bases not matched to a gene. CDR3 length equals 16 residues. CDR3 coding DNA: TGTGCCAGCAGCCAAGGAACAGGGGGCGGGCTCTATGGCTACACCTTC. Its protein product is CASSQGTGGGLYGYTF.

This chain joins TRBV10-3 and TRBJ2-1; 10 bases are a match to TRBD1. V lost 2 bases to trimming and J lost 5 bases; unmatched junction nucleotides: 0. Germline V gene data show CDR1 as ENHRY and CDR2 as SYGVKD. CDR3 size: 14 residues. The CDR3 here is CAISEGQGDNEQFF. CDR3 sequence (DNA): TGTGCCATCAGTGAGGGACAGGGGGACAATGAGCAGTTCTTC.

The chain uses TRBV3-1 (or the pseudogene TRBV3-2) and TRBJ2-1, with D unclear. V was cut by 5 bases and J by 1 base, with 9 bases left in between. Germline CDR1 and CDR2: LGHDT and YNNKEL (reference sequence). The CDR3 totals 14 residues. The CDR3: CASSWSVSYNEQFF. CDR3 DNA sequence: TGTGCCAGCAGCTGGTCGGTTTCCTACAATGAGCAGTTCTTC.

The DNA of the CDR3 is TGTGCCAGCAGTCTACCGGGACTAGGCGGTGGTGAGACCCAGTACTTC. Translation: CASSLPGLGGGETQYF. The rearrangement uses TRBV11-3 and TRBJ2-5, with 8 bases fitting TRBD2. J was trimmed by 5 bases and V by 6 bases; bases with no gene match: 14. Germline values: CDR1 SGHNT, CDR2 YENEEA. The CDR3 runs 16 residues.

This chain connects TRBV12-5 to TRBJ2-1, with 16 bases that match TRBD2. V lost 5 bases, J lost 8 bases, and 6 bases stayed unmatched. From germline, CDR1 is LGHNT and CDR2 FRNRAP. The CDR3 totals 16 residues. DNA of the CDR3: TGTGCTAGTGGTCCGGGGACTAGCGGGGGGGGCGATGAGCAGTTCTTC. Its protein product is CASGPGTSGGGDEQFF.

The V and J genes are TRBV30 and TRBJ1-1; the match to TRBD1 covers 7 bases. The V and J ends lost 4 bases and 0 bases, in that order; junction bases with no gene match: 5. The CDR3 has 14 amino acids. Looked up from germline, CDR1 is GTSNPN and CDR2 is SVGIG (reference sequence). The CDR3 sequence: CAWIGGILNTEAFF. The DNA for the CDR3 is TGTGCCTGGATAGGGGGCATCCTGAACACTGAAGCTTTCTTT. The complete variable domain, with remaining parts taken from reference TRBV30 and TRBJ1-1, reads SQTIHQWPATLVQPVGSPLSLECTVEGTSNPNLYWYRQAAGRGLQLLFYSVGIGQISSEVPQNLSASRPQDRQFILSSKKLLLSDSGFYLCAWIGGILNTEAFFGQGTRLTVV.

V and J are TRBV5-4 and TRBJ2-2; D remains ambiguous. This CDR3 spans 14 amino acids. Trimming removed 4 bases from V and 4 bases from J, with 11 bases in between. Germline V CDR1 and CDR2: SGHNT, YYREEE (reference sequence). The CDR3 region is CASSPFISTGELFF. CDR3 bases: TGTGCCAGCAGCCCCTTTATTTCCACCGGGGAGCTGTTTTTT.

This clone has more than one count but fewer than ten. The chain recombines TRBV7-9 with TRBJ2-3; D is undetermined. The germline gives CDR1 SEHNR, CDR2 FQNEAQ (reference sequence). This CDR3 spans 12 amino acids. V lost 5 bases and J lost 2, with 5 bases in between. The CDR3 DNA is TGTGCCAGCAGCCAGATCACAGATACGCAGTATTTT. It translates to CASSQITDTQYF.

The chain carries TRBV4-3 and TRBJ2-1; 7 nucleotides align to TRBD2. The V and J ends lost 3 bases and 2 bases, in that order; junction bases with no gene match: 1. The CDR3 length is 14 residues. The germline gives CDR1 LGHNA, CDR2 YSLEER. The CDR3 DNA reads as TGCGCCAGCAGCCATCGGGGGGCCTACAATGAGCAGTTCTTC. This gives the protein CASSHRGAYNEQFF.

This chain connects TRBV4-2 to TRBJ2-4, with 8 positions matching TRBD2. J lost 0 bases, V lost 2 bases, and 15 bases had no gene match. Germline V gives CDR1 LGHNA, CDR2 YNFKEQ. There are 20 residues in the CDR3. The CDR3 DNA reads TGTGCCAGCAGCCAAAGGCCGGGGGGGCCGGGGGGCACAGCCAAAAACATTCAGTACTTC. It is translated as CASSQRPGGPGGTAKNIQYF.

The chain carries TRBV4-1 and TRBJ2-5; D is perhaps TRBD2 (5 bases). Germline lookup yields CDR1 MGHRA and CDR2 YSYEKL. The germline V and J ends were trimmed by 0 bases and 5 bases, with 16 bases remaining between them. This CDR3 region has 16 residues. This chain's CDR3 is CASSQDPGLARETQYF. CDR3 DNA sequence: TGCGCCAGCAGCCAAGATCCGGGCCTAGCTCGGGAGACCCAGTACTTC.

This sequence joins TRBV7-2 and TRBJ1-2; 10 bases agree with TRBD1. Germline V gene data show CDR1 as SGHTA and CDR2 as FQGNSA. Unmatched junction bases numbered 10, after V lost 2 bases and J lost 4 bases. The CDR3 runs 17 residues. The CDR3 spells CASSLNPPGQGSYGYTF. CDR3 nucleotide sequence: TGTGCCAGCAGCTTAAATCCACCGGGACAGGGGTCCTATGGCTACACCTTC.

This chain links TRBV7-6 with TRBJ2-3; TRBD2 matches at 10 bases. Germline CDR1 and CDR2: SGHVS and FNYEAQ. The CDR3 runs to 16 residues. J lost 1 base, V lost 4 bases, and 5 bases had no gene match. Here the CDR3 DNA reads TGTGCCAGCAGCTCGAGGCTAGCGGGGGGCACAGATACGCAGTATTTT. This sequence encodes CASSSRLAGGTDTQYF.